This TCR beta chain is drawn from a study of shared clonotypes between healthy human individuals. Overall study results and limits: Naive subsets typically showed greater estimated richness than memory subsets.

Deletions cut 0 bases from V and 1 base from J, with 7 bases between. CDR1 and CDR2 (germline): SGDLS, YYNGEE. CDR3 length equals 14 residues. This clone was counted only a few times. Its target is unknown. This same CDR3 is encoded by further DNA sequences in the sample. Some clones are missing from TCRdb's copy, which holds only in-frame ones; the method was immunoSEQ multiplex PCR. The sample yields millions of clones, approximately 95% seen once. Selected positively for CCR7 and CD45RO-negative, naive CD8 cells excluded terminally differentiated effector memory CD45RA+ cells. The V and J genes are TRBV9 and TRBJ1-1; no clear D gene. Sequenced sample: naive CD8+ T cells sorted from blood. This clonotype was obtained from a young man in good health. For the CDR3, the DNA is TGTGCCAGCAGCGTAGGGGCAGGGAACACTGAAGCTTTCTTT. This codes for CASSVGAGNTEAFF.